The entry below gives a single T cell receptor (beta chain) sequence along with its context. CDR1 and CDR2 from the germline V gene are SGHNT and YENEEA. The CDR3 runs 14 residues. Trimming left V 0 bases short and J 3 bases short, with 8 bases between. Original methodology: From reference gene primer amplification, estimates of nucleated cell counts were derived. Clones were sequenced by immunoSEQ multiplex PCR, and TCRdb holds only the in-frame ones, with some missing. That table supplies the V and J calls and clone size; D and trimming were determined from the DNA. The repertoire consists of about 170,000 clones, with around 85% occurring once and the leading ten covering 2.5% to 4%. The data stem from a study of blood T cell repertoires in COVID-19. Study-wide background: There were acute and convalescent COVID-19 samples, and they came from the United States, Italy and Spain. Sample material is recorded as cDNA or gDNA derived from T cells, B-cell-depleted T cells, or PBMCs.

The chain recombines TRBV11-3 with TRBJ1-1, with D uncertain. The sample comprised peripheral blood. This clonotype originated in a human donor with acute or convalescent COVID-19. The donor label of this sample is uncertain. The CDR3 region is CASSLDQWYTEAFF. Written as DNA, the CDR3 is TGTGCCAGCAGCTTAGATCAGTGGTACACTGAAGCTTTCTTT.